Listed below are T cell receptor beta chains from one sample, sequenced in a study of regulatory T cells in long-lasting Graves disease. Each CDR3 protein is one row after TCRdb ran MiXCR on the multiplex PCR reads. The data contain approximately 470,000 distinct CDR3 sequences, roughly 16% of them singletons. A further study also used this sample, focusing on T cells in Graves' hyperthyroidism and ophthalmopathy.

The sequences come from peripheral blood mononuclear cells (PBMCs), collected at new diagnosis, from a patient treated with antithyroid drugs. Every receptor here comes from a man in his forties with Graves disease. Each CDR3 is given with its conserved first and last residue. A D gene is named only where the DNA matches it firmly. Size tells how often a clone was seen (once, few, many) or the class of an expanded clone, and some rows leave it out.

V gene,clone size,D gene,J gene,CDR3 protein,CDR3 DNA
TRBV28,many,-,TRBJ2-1,CASSLRSGGFYNEQFF,TGTGCCAGCAGTTTAAGAAGTGGTGGATTCTACAATGAGCAGTTCTTC
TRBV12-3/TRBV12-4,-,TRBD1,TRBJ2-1,CASDKGGPYNEQFF,TGTGCCAGTGATAAAGGGGGCCCCTACAATGAGCAGTTCTTC
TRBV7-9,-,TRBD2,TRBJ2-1,CASSLVVREVFF,TGTGCCAGCAGCTTAGTAGTCCGGGAGGTGTTCTTC
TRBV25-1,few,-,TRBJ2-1,CASSEVRVGREQFF,TGTGCCAGCAGTGAAGTTAGGGTCGGCAGGGAGCAGTTCTTC
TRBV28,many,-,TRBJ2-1,CASSLLITRHEQFF,TGTGCCAGCAGTTTACTGATCACACGACATGAGCAGTTCTTC
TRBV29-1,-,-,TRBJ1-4,CSARTADEKLFF,TGCAGCGCCCGAACGGCAGATGAAAAACTGTTTTTT
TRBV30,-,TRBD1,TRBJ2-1,CAWRGGDRVNNEQFF,TGTGCCTGGAGGGGGGGGGACAGGGTTAACAATGAGCAGTTCTTC
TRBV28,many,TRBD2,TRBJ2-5,CASSSSSGWETQYF,TGTGCCAGCAGTTCTTCTAGCGGGTGGGAGACCCAGTACTTC
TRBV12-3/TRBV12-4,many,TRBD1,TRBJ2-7,CASSGTGGVYEQYF,TGTGCCAGCAGCGGGACAGGGGGCGTCTACGAGCAGTACTTC
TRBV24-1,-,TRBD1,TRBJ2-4,CATSDSGQENIQYF,TGTGCCACCAGTGATTCGGGACAGGAAAACATTCAGTACTTC
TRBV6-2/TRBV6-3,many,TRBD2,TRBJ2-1,CASSSLAGGPNEQFF,TGTGCCAGCAGTTCTCTAGCGGGAGGGCCTAATGAGCAGTTCTTC
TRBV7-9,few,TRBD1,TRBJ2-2,CASKTEPPPGGNTGELFF,TGTGCCAGCAAAACCGAGCCGCCGCCAGGGGGCAACACCGGGGAGCTGTTTTTT